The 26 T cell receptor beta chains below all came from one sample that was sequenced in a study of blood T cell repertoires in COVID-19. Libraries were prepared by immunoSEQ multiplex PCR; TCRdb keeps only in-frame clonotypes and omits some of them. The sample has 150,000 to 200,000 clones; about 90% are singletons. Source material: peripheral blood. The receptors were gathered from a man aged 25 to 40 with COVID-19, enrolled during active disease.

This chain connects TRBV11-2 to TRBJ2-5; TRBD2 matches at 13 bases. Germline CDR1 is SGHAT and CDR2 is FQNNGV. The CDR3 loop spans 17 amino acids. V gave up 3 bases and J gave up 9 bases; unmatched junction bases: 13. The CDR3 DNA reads TGTGCCAGCAGCTTTTTCACTAGCGGGGGGGTTTCCTTGGCCCAGTACTTC. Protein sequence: CASSFFTSGGVSLAQYF.

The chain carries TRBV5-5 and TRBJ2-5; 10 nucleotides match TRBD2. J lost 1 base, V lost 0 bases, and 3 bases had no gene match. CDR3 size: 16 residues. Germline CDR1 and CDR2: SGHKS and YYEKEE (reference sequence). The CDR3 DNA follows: TGTGCCAGCAGCTTGGAGCTAGCGGGGGTCCAAGAGACCCAGTACTTC. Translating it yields CASSLELAGVQETQYF.

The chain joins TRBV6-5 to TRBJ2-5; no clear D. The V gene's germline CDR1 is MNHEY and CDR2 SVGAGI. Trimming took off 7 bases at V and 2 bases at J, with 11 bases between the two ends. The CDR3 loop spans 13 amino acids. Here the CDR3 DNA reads TGTGCCAGCAAGCGCCTTTTACAAGAGACCCAGTACTTC. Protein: CASKRLLQETQYF.

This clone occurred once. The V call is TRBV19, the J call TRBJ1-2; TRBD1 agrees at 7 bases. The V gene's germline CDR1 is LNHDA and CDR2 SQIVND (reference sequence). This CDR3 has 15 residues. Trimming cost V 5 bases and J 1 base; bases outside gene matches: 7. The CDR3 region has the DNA TGTGCCAGTAGTTCCCCCTGGGACAGTAACTATGGCTACACCTTC. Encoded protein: CASSSPWDSNYGYTF.

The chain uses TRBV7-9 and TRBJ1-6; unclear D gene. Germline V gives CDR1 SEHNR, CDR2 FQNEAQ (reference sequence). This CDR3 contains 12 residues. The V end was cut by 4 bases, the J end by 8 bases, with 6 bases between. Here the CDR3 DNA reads TGTGCCAGCAGCTACGGGGATTCACCCCTCCACTTT. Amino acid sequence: CASSYGDSPLHF.

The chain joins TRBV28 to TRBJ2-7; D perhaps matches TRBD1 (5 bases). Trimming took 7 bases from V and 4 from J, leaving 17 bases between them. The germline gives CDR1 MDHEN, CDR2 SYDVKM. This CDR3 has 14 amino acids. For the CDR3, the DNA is TGTGCCAGCACACCAGGACAAAGCTTTTACGAGCAGTACTTC. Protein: CASTPGQSFYEQYF.

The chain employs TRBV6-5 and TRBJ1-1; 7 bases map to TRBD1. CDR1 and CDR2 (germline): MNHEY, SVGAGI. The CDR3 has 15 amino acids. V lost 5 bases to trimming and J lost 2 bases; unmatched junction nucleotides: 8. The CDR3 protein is CASSRPTGINTEAFF. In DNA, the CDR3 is TGTGCCAGCAGTAGACCGACAGGGATTAACACTGAAGCTTTCTTT.

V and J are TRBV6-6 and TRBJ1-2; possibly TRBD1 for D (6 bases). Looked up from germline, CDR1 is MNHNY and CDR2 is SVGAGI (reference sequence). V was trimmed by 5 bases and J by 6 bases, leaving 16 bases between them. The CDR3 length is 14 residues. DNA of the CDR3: TGTGCCAGCAGTCCCCCTGGCCAGGGGCATGGCTACACCTTC. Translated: CASSPPGQGHGYTF.

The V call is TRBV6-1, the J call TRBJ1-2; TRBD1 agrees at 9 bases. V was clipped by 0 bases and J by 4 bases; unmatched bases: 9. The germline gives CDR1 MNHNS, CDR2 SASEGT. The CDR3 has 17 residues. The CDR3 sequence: CASSEAGGTGLVYGYTF. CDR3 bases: TGTGCCAGCAGTGAAGCTGGAGGGACAGGGCTGGTCTATGGCTACACCTTC.

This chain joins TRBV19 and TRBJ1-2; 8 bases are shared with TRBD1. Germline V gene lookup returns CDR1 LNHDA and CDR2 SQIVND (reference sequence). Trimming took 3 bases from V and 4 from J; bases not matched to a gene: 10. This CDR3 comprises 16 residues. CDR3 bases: TGTGCCAGTAGTATTAGGAGACAGGGGCGCGGCTATGGCTACACCTTC. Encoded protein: CASSIRRQGRGYGYTF.

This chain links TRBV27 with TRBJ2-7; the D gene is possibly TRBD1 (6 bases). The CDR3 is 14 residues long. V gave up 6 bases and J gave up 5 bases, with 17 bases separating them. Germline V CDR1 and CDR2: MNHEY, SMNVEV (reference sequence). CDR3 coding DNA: TGTGCCAGCAGCTCCCGCGGCAGGGGAAACGAGCAGTACTTC. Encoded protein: CASSSRGRGNEQYF.

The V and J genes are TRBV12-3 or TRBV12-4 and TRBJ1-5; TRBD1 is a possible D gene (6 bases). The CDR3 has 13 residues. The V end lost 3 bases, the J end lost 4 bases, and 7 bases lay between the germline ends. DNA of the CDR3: TGTGCCAGCAGTTTCAGGGGAAATCAGCCCCAGCATTTT. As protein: CASSFRGNQPQHF.

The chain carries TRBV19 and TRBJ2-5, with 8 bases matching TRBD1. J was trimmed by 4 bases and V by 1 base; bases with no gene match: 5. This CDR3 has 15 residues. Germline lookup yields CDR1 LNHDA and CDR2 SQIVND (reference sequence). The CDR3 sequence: CASSIGDRTRETQYF. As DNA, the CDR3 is TGTGCCAGTAGTATAGGGGACAGGACGCGAGAGACCCAGTACTTC.

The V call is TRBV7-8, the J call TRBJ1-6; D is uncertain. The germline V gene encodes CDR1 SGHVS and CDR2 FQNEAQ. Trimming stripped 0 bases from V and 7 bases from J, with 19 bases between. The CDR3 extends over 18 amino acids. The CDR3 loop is CASSLAREPMWRNSPLHF. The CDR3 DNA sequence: TGTGCCAGCAGCTTAGCGCGGGAGCCGATGTGGCGGAATTCACCCCTCCACTTT.

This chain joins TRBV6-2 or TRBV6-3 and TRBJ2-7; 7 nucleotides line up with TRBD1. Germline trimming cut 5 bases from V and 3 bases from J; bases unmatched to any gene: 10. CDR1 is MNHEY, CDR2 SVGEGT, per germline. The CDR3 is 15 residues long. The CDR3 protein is CASSADRREVYEQYF. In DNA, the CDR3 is TGTGCCAGCAGTGCGGACAGGCGAGAGGTCTACGAGCAGTACTTC.

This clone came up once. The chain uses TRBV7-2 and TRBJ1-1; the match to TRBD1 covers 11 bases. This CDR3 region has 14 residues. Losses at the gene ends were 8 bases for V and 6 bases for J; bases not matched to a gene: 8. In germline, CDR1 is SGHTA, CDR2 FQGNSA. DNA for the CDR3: TGTGCCAGCCAGAGGGACAGGGGGGAGGCTGAAGCTTTCTTT. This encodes CASQRDRGEAEAFF.

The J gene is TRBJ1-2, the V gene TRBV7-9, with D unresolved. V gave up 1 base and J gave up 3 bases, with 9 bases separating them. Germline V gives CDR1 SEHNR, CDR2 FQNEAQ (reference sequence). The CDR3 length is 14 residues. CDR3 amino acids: CASSLVPGDYGYTF. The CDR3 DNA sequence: TGTGCCAGCAGCTTAGTCCCCGGAGACTATGGCTACACCTTC.

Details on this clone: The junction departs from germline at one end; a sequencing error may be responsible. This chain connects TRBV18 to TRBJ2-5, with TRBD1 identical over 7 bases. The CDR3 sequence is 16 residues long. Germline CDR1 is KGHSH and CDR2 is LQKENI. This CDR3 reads CASSPPKSRGLETQYF. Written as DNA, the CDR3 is TGTGCCAGCTCCCCACCAAAAAGCAGGGGGTTGGAGACCCAGTACTTC.

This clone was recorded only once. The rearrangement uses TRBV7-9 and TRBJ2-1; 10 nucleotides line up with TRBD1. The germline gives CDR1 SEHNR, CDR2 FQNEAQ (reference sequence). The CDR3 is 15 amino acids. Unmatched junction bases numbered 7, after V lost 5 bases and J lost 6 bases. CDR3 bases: TGTGCCAGCAGCCCGCGGGGACAGGGGACCAATGAGCAGTTCTTC. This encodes CASSPRGQGTNEQFF.

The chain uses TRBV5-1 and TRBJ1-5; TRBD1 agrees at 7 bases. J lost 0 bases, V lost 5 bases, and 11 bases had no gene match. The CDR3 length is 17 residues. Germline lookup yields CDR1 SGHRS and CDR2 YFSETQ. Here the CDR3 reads CASSSLPQGTSNQPQHF. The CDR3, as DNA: TGCGCCAGCAGTTCACTCCCACAGGGGACTAGCAATCAGCCCCAGCATTTT. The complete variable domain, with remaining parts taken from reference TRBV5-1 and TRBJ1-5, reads KAGVTQTPRYLIKTRGQQVTLSCSPISGHRSVSWYQQTPGQGLQFLFEYFSETQRNKGNFPGRFSGRQFSNSRSEMNVSTLELGDSALYLCASSSLPQGTSNQPQHFGDGTRLSIL.

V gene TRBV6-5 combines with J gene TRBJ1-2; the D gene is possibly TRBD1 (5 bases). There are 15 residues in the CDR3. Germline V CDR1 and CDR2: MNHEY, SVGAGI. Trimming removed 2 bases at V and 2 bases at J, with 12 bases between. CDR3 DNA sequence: TGTGCCAGCAGTTACAGGGCAGGGCGGAACTATGGCTACACCTTC. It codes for CASSYRAGRNYGYTF.

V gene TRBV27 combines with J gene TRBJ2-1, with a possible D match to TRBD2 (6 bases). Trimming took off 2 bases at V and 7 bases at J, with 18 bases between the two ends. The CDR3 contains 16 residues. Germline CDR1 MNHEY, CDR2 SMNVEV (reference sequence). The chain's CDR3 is CASSLSAGPYGNEQFF. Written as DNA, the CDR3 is TGTGCCAGCAGTTTAAGCGCGGGACCCTACGGGAATGAGCAGTTCTTC.

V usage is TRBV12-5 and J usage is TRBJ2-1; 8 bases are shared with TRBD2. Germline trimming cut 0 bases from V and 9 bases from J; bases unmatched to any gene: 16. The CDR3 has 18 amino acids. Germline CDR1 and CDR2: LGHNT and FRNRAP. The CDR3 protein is CASGLVPKGLVGWGEQFF. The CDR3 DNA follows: TGTGCTAGTGGTTTGGTACCCAAGGGACTAGTGGGTTGGGGTGAGCAGTTCTTC. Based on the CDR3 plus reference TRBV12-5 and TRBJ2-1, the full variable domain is DARVTQTPRHKVTEMGQEVTMRCQPILGHNTVFWYRQTMMQGLELLAYFRNRAPLDDSGMPKDRFSAEMPDATLATLKIQPSEPRDSAVYFCASGLVPKGLVGWGEQFFGPGTRLTVL.

The CDR3 DNA is TGTGCCAGCAGTCCCGGGGCGGGAGCCACCGGGGAGCTGTTTTTT. Encoded protein: CASSPGAGATGELFF. J is TRBJ2-2 and V is TRBV13; 7 positions match TRBD2. The V gene's germline CDR1 is PRHDT and CDR2 FYEKMQ (reference sequence). The length of the CDR3 is 15 residues. With 6 bases clipped from V and 4 bases from J, the junction kept 8 bases outside the gene matches.

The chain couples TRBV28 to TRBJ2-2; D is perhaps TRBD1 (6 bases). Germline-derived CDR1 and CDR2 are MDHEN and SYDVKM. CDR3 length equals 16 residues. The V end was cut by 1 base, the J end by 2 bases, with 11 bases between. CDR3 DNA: TGTGCCAGCAGTTTATTTCCAGGGGTCAACACCGGGGAGCTGTTTTTT. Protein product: CASSLFPGVNTGELFF.

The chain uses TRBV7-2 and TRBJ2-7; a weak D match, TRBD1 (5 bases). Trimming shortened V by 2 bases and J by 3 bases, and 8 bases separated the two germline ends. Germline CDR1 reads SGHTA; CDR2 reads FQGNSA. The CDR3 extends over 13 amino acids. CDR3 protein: CASSLRDSYEQYF. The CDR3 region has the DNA TGTGCCAGCAGCTTACGAGACAGCTACGAGCAGTACTTC.